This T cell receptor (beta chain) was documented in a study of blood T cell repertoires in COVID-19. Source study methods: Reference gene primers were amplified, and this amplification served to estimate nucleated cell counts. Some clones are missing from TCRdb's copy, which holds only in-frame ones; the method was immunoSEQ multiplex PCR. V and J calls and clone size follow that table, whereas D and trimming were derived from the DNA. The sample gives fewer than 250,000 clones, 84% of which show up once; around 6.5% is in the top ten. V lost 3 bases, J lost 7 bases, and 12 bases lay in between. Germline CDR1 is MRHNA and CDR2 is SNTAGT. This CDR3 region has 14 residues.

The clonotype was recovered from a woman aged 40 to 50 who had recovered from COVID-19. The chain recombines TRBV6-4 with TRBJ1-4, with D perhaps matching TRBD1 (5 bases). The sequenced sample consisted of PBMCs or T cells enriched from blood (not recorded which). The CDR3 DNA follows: TGTGCCAGCAGTGAGTCAGGGATAAGTGAAAAACTGTTTTTT. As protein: CASSESGISEKLFF.